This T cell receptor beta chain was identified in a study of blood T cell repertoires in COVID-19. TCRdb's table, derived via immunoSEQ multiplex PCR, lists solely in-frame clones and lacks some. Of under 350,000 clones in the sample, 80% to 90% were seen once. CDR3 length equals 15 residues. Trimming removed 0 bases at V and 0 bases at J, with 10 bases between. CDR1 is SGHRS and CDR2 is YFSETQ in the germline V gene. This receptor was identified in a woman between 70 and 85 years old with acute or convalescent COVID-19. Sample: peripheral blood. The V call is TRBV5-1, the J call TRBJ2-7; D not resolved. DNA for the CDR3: TGCGCCAGCAGCTTGGGGCAGGCCGGCTCCTACGAGCAGTACTTC. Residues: CASSLGQAGSYEQYF. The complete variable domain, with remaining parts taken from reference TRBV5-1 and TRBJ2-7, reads KAGVTQTPRYLIKTRGQQVTLSCSPISGHRSVSWYQQTPGQGLQFLFEYFSETQRNKGNFPGRFSGRQFSNSRSEMNVSTLELGDSALYLCASSLGQAGSYEQYFGPGTRLTVT.